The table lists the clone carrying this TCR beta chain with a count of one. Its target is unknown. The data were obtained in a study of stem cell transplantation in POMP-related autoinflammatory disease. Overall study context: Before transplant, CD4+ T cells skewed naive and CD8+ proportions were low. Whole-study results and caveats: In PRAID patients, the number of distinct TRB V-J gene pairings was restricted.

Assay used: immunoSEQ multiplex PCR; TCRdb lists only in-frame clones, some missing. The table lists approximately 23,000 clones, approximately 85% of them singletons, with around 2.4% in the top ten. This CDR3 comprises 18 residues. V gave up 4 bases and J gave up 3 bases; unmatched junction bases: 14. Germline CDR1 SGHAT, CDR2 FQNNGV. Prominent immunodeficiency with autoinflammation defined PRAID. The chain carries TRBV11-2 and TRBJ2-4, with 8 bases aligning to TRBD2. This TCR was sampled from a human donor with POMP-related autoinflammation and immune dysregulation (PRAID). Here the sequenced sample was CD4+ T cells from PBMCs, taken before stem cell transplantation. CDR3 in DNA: TGTGCCAGCAGCTCCATCAAGGTAGCGGGACGGAGCAAAAACATTCAGTACTTC. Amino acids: CASSSIKVAGRSKNIQYF.